This T cell receptor beta chain comes out of a study of shared clonotypes between healthy human individuals. Regarding the study as a whole: Approximately 5.4% of naive CD4 clonotypes were common to a few donors. Generation probabilities of non-shared clonotypes were lower (relative to those shared by all four donors). Investigators expected sequencing depth to affect clonotype sharing among donors.

Produced via immunoSEQ multiplex PCR; TCRdb's table is partial and in-frame only. The sample includes 2,500,000 or so clones, 80% to 95% of them seen just once. A split of CD4+ cells into CD45RA+ naive and CD45RA-negative memory subsets was performed. This clone has a handful of counts. Its target is not known. Germline V lookup: CDR1 MNHNS, CDR2 SASEGT. The CDR3 sequence is 12 residues long. V gave up 0 bases and J gave up 8 bases, with 5 bases separating them. The V call is TRBV6-1, the J call TRBJ2-1; D is unresolved. The sequencing input was naive CD4+ T cells from PBMCs. The subset: CD45RA+ positively selected. The receptor was derived from a man between 18 and 35 years old in good health. Some clones in this sample may be carry-over from other donors' samples. The CDR3, as DNA: TGTGCCAGCAGTGAAGCAGCTGATGAGCAGTTCTTC. Protein: CASSEAADEQFF.